These T cell receptor beta chains were read from a single sample in a study of immune heterogeneity within non-small cell lung tumors. TCRdb recomputed calls from the multiplex PCR reads with MiXCR, one row per CDR3 protein. Here the sample spans about 21,000 distinct CDR3 sequences, less than 35% being singletons. Sequences were obtained from lung tumor tissue. The receptors originated from a man aged 40-49 years with non-small cell lung cancer. CDR3s include the opening cysteine and the closing phenylalanine or tryptophan. The order of the fields is D gene, clone size, J gene, V gene, CDR3 DNA, CDR3 protein. D genes are given only for firm matches. Clone size is stated in some rows and not others, as once, few, many or a class when expanded.

d_call: .
clone_size: .
j_call: TRBJ1-1
v_call: TRBV7-9
cdr3_nt: TGTGCCAGCAGCAGGGACGGGGGGGGCGGGTTT
cdr3_aa: CASSRDGGGGF

d_call: TRBD1
clone_size: many
j_call: TRBJ1-1
v_call: TRBV7-9
cdr3_nt: TGTGCCAGCAGCCTTTCGAGGGGGCGGTGGACTGAAGCTTTCTTT
cdr3_aa: CASSLSRGRWTEAFF

d_call: .
clone_size: medium-sized
j_call: TRBJ1-2
v_call: TRBV28
cdr3_nt: TGTGCCAGCAGAGGGCAGGGGCTCTATGGCTACACCTTC
cdr3_aa: CASRGQGLYGYTF

d_call: TRBD2
clone_size: .
j_call: TRBJ2-5
v_call: TRBV2
cdr3_nt: TGTGCCAGCAGTGAAGCGCTTTTAGCGGGCTACCAAGAGACCCAGTACTTC
cdr3_aa: CASSEALLAGYQETQYF

d_call: .
clone_size: .
j_call: TRBJ2-7
v_call: TRBV27
cdr3_nt: TGTGCCAGCGGAGACATCACGGGTGGAGAGCAGTACTTC
cdr3_aa: CASGDITGGEQYF

d_call: .
clone_size: few
j_call: TRBJ2-5
v_call: TRBV11-3
cdr3_nt: TGTGCCAGCAGCCGAAATTACGGGGAGACCCAGTACTTC
cdr3_aa: CASSRNYGETQYF

d_call: .
clone_size: once
j_call: TRBJ1-5
v_call: TRBV20-1
cdr3_nt: TGCAGTGCTAGACGAAACAGCGCTAATCAGCCCCAGCATTTT
cdr3_aa: CSARRNSANQPQHF

d_call: .
clone_size: many
j_call: TRBJ2-7
v_call: TRBV30
cdr3_nt: TGTGCCTGGAGTGAACAGTACGAGCAGTACTTC
cdr3_aa: CAWSEQYEQYF

d_call: .
clone_size: few
j_call: TRBJ1-1
v_call: TRBV11-1
cdr3_nt: TGTGCCAGCAGCCCCATGGGGCGAAGCACTGAAGCTTTCTTT
cdr3_aa: CASSPMGRSTEAFF

d_call: .
clone_size: medium-sized
j_call: TRBJ2-3
v_call: TRBV12-3/TRBV12-4
cdr3_nt: TGTGCCAGCAGTTTATGGGTTGATACGCAGTATTTT
cdr3_aa: CASSLWVDTQYF

d_call: .
clone_size: .
j_call: TRBJ2-5
v_call: TRBV19
cdr3_nt: TGTGCCAGTATGATTTTCCTATTCCGGGACAAGTGGGTAGAGACCCAGTACTTC
cdr3_aa: CASMIFLFRDKWVETQYF

d_call: TRBD2
clone_size: .
j_call: TRBJ2-1
v_call: TRBV9
cdr3_nt: TGTGCCAGCAGCGCACACCAGACTAGCGGGAGAAATGAGCAGTTCTTC
cdr3_aa: CASSAHQTSGRNEQFF

d_call: TRBD1
clone_size: medium-sized
j_call: TRBJ1-3
v_call: TRBV28
cdr3_nt: TGTGCCAGCAGTTTATGGATGGGACAGGGCAGCTCTGGAAACACCATATATTTT
cdr3_aa: CASSLWMGQGSSGNTIYF

d_call: .
clone_size: many
j_call: TRBJ1-4
v_call: TRBV19
cdr3_nt: TGTGCCAGTAGTAAGCCAGCAACTAATGAAAAACTGTTTTTT
cdr3_aa: CASSKPATNEKLFF

d_call: TRBD1
clone_size: .
j_call: TRBJ2-7
v_call: TRBV6-2/TRBV6-3
cdr3_nt: TGTGCCAGCAGCCAAACCGGGGACAGGGACACCTACGAGCAGTACTTC
cdr3_aa: CASSQTGDRDTYEQYF